This T cell receptor (beta chain) was profiled in a study of beta chain features in type 1 diabetes. Findings of the study overall: Researchers report that Type 1 diabetes patients had moderately but significantly shorter TCRB CDR3s across all four CD4+ subsets. The naive, central memory and Treg TCRB repertoires looked more alike in patients than they did in healthy donors.

Germline CDR1 is MDHEN and CDR2 is SYDVKM. Trimming stripped 3 bases from V and 1 base from J, with 14 bases between. This CDR3 is built from 16 residues. By way of CD45RO/CCR7/CD25/CD127/CD95/CD27, the CD4+ regulatory, stem cell-like memory, central memory and naive cells were sorted. Purity above 95% was achieved in all sorted populations. Reverse transcription of all isolated RNA meant that expressed TCRB transcripts were sequenced. TCRdb keeps only in-frame clones here, not all; method: immunoSEQ multiplex PCR. The top ten hold about 0.016% of the sample, which has about 340,000 clones, about 14% seen once. This clone was seen only a few times. Its matching antigen is unknown.

Sequencing input: naive CD4+ T cells from blood. This clonotype was sampled from a woman aged 18 to 35 with type 1 diabetes. The rearrangement uses TRBV28 and TRBJ2-3; TRBD1 might be the D (6 bases). In nucleotides, the CDR3 is TGTGCCAGCAGTTTGGGGGCCCGAGGGGGCACAGATACGCAGTATTTT. Translation: CASSLGARGGTDTQYF.